One sample yielded the 8 T cell receptor beta chains listed below, sequenced in a study of blood T cell repertoires in COVID-19. Method: immunoSEQ multiplex PCR; TCRdb's copy keeps in-frame clones and lacks some. The sample holds 100,000 or so clones, about 75% seen once. Sequenced material: peripheral blood. These receptors originate from a woman aged 70 to 79 with acute or convalescent COVID-19.

This sequence joins TRBV7-8 and TRBJ2-3; 7 bases agree with TRBD1. CDR1 and CDR2 (germline): SGHVS, FQNEAQ. CDR3 size: 14 residues. Losses at the gene ends were 5 bases for V and 1 base for J; bases not matched to a gene: 3. CDR3 loop: CASSLQGRTDTQYF. Written as DNA, the CDR3 is TGTGCCAGCAGCCTACAGGGGCGCACAGATACGCAGTATTTT.

V usage is TRBV4-3 and J usage is TRBJ1-2; no reliable D call. CDR1 is LGHNA and CDR2 is YSLEER in the germline V gene. Trimming pared 0 bases from V and 1 base from J, leaving 6 bases between. CDR3 length: 14 amino acids. The CDR3 protein is CASSQDLLNYGYTF. Written as DNA, the CDR3 is TGCGCCAGCAGCCAAGATCTCCTTAACTATGGCTACACCTTC.

The chain employs TRBV27 and TRBJ2-5; D unresolved. The CDR3 contains 14 residues. The V end lost 5 bases, the J end lost 0 bases, and 10 bases lay between the germline ends. The germline V gene has CDR1 MNHEY and CDR2 SMNVEV (reference sequence). The CDR3 DNA is TGTGCCAGCAGTACTGAACGGTACCAAGAGACCCAGTACTTC. Translation: CASSTERYQETQYF.

Ten or more counts support this clone. The chain has TRBV4-1 and TRBJ1-6, with 7 bases lining up with TRBD1. With 4 bases clipped from V and 7 bases from J, the junction kept 7 bases outside the gene matches. This CDR3 spans 15 amino acids. Per germline, CDR1 MGHRA and CDR2 YSYEKL. CDR3 DNA: TGCGCCAGCAGCCCAGGTAGACAGGGAAATTCACCCCTCCACTTT. It encodes CASSPGRQGNSPLHF.

This chain links TRBV14 with TRBJ1-2, with TRBD1 matching over 9 bases. The CDR3 contains 18 residues. Trimming took 4 bases from V and 5 from J; bases not matched to a gene: 17. Germline V lookup: CDR1 SGHDN, CDR2 FVKESK. The CDR3 sequence is CASSPNFRDRVTDYGYTF. Written as DNA, the CDR3 is TGTGCCAGCAGCCCGAACTTCCGGGACAGGGTCACCGATTATGGCTACACCTTC.

V usage is TRBV6-1 and J usage is TRBJ1-6; a weak D match, TRBD1 (5 bases). Trimming removed 0 bases from V and 15 bases from J, with 12 bases in between. The CDR3 covers 13 residues. Germline V gives CDR1 MNHNS, CDR2 SASEGT. Here the CDR3 reads CASSEAGRAFLHF. Here the CDR3 DNA reads TGTGCCAGCAGTGAAGCTGGCAGGGCCTTCCTCCACTTT.

The V and J genes are TRBV5-1 and TRBJ1-1, with TRBD1 matching over 7 bases. Germline assignment: CDR1 SGHRS and CDR2 YFSETQ. The CDR3 length is 15 residues. With 4 bases clipped from V and 4 bases from J, the junction kept 10 bases outside the gene matches. The CDR3 loop is CASSGGGRGSTEAFF. CDR3 sequence (DNA): TGCGCCAGCAGCGGAGGGGGCCGCGGCAGCACTGAAGCTTTCTTT.

This chain connects TRBV6-7 to TRBJ2-5; 10 nucleotides match TRBD2. TRBV6-7 is classed as an ORF, of uncertain function. V lost 6 bases to trimming and J lost 1 base; unmatched junction nucleotides: 11. CDR3 length: 17 amino acids. The CDR3 loop is CASSPSGGEKVQETQYF. Written as DNA, the CDR3 is TGTGCCAGCAGCCCTAGCGGGGGAGAAAAGGTCCAAGAGACCCAGTACTTC.